The 29 T cell receptor beta chains reported below all come from one sample, sequenced in a study of preoperative IRX-2 immunotherapy in early breast cancer. Produced via immunoSEQ multiplex PCR; TCRdb's table is partial and in-frame only. The data show more than 20,000 clones, 75% to 80% seen once. Treatment meaning: preoperative locoregional IRX-2 cytokine immunotherapy. This sample comprised lymph node tissue, obtained before IRX-2 immunotherapy. The receptors here all came from a human donor with breast cancer.

This chain links TRBV11-3 with TRBJ2-1, with 7 nucleotides matching TRBD2. The CDR3 has 15 amino acids. V lost 5 bases and J lost 7; bases outside the gene matches: 11. Germline V gives CDR1 SGHNT, CDR2 YENEEA. CDR3 sequence: CASSLGLLPSNEQFF. The CDR3 DNA follows: TGTGCCAGCAGCCTGGGACTACTCCCGAGTAATGAGCAGTTCTTC.

In this sample, this clone turned up a few times. The chain has TRBV6-8 and TRBJ1-2, with TRBD1 as a possible D gene (5 bases). CDR3 length: 13 residues. CDR1 and CDR2 from the germline V gene are MNHGY and SAAAGT. The V gene lost 5 bases and the J gene lost 3 bases, with 10 bases spanning the gap. This chain's CDR3 is CASSRGRDYGYTF. The CDR3 DNA sequence: TGTGCCAGCAGTAGGGGCAGGGACTATGGCTACACCTTC.

This clone was seen a few times. This chain connects TRBV11-3 to TRBJ2-5; 7 bases fit TRBD1. The trim removed 2 bases at V and 6 bases at J, leaving 6 bases unmatched. The CDR3 loop spans 14 amino acids. The germline V gene encodes CDR1 SGHNT and CDR2 YENEEA. The CDR3 DNA reads TGTGCCAGCAGCTTACGACAGGGCCTCCAGACCCAGTACTTC. It is translated as CASSLRQGLQTQYF.

The J gene is TRBJ1-1, the V gene TRBV23-1; possibly TRBD1 for D (6 bases). TRBV23-1 is classed as an ORF, of uncertain function. Trimming cost V 6 bases and J 4 bases, with 18 bases left between them. The CDR3 loop spans 15 amino acids. CDR3 loop: CASSLGGGQSTEAFF. CDR3 nucleotides: TGCGCCAGCAGCTTAGGGGGAGGGCAGAGCACTGAAGCTTTCTTT.

The chain is built from TRBV5-1 and TRBJ1-2, with D possibly TRBD1 on 5 matching bases. The CDR3 consists of 17 residues. Germline V CDR1 and CDR2: SGHRS, YFSETQ. V shed 1 base and J shed 5 bases, with 21 bases lying between them. This CDR3 is CASSLRPQAPWLYGYTF. The CDR3 bases are TGCGCCAGCAGCTTGAGGCCACAGGCTCCCTGGTTGTATGGCTACACCTTC.

This chain links TRBV6-8 with TRBJ2-7, with D maybe TRBD1 (6 bases). Trimming left V 6 bases short and J 3 bases short, with 15 bases between. Germline V gene sequence: CDR1 MNHGY, CDR2 SAAAGT. The CDR3 contains 14 residues. This CDR3 reads CASRNQQGHYEQYF. CDR3 DNA sequence: TGTGCCAGCAGAAACCAACAGGGACACTACGAGCAGTACTTC.

The chain recombines TRBV6-8 with TRBJ1-2; 8 positions match TRBD1. Looked up from germline, CDR1 is MNHGY and CDR2 is SAAAGT. After removal of 5 bases from V and 9 bases from J, the junction contained 8 bases not matched to a gene. This CDR3 is built from 13 residues. The CDR3 coding sequence is TGTGCCAGCAGTGGGACAGGACCTATGCGCTACACCTTC. This gives the protein CASSGTGPMRYTF.

The genes are TRBV14 and TRBJ1-3; D not resolved. The CDR3 runs to 15 residues. V was shortened by 1 base and J by 1 base, with 8 bases between the two germline ends. Germline lookup yields CDR1 SGHDN and CDR2 FVKESK. The CDR3 sequence is CASSQVTLSGNTIYF. CDR3 nucleotides: TGTGCCAGCAGCCAAGTAACTCTTTCTGGAAACACCATATATTTT.

This sequence joins TRBV19 and TRBJ1-5; D is perhaps TRBD1 (6 bases). CDR1 and CDR2 from the germline V gene are LNHDA and SQIVND (reference sequence). V was trimmed by 7 bases and J by 6 bases, leaving 16 bases between them. This CDR3 has 14 amino acids. The CDR3 region is CASKTGPEGQPQHF. CDR3 nucleotides: TGTGCCAGTAAAACAGGGCCAGAAGGTCAGCCCCAGCATTTT.

The CDR3 bases are TGTGCCAGCAGCCAAGTGGGTCCGCGGGACAGGTCGGTCCCCCATGGCTACACCTTC. This sequence encodes CASSQVGPRDRSVPHGYTF. V usage is TRBV14 and J usage is TRBJ1-2, with 8 bases matching TRBD1. CDR1 and CDR2 (germline): SGHDN, FVKESK. CDR3 length: 19 amino acids. V trimming: 1 base; J trimming: 6 bases; junction bases outside the gene matches: 19.

The V and J genes are TRBV19 and TRBJ1-1, with a possible D match to TRBD1 (6 bases). This CDR3 is 17 amino acids long. The V end lost 6 bases, the J end lost 4 bases, and 24 bases lay between the germline ends. Germline values: CDR1 LNHDA, CDR2 SQIVND (reference sequence). The CDR3 sequence: CASSQLFNREESTEAFF. The CDR3 DNA reads TGTGCCAGTAGCCAACTCTTCAACAGGGAGGAGAGCACTGAAGCTTTCTTT.

The chain employs TRBV15 and TRBJ2-2; TRBD2 is a possible D gene (7 bases). V was shortened by 9 bases and J by 2 bases, with 16 bases between the two germline ends. Germline lookup yields CDR1 LNHNV and CDR2 YYDKDF (reference sequence). This CDR3 region has 15 residues. The CDR3 nucleotides are TGTGCCACAAAACCTCGGGGGGCAAACACCGGGGAGCTGTTTTTT. It specifies CATKPRGANTGELFF. The full variable domain, its missing parts supplied by reference TRBV15 and TRBJ2-2, is DAMVIQNPRYQVTQFGKPVTLSCSQTLNHNVMYWYQQKSSQAPKLLFHYYDKDFNNEADTPDNFQSRRPNTSFCFLDIRSPGLGDTAMYLCATKPRGANTGELFFGEGSRLTVL.

The genes are TRBV11-3 and TRBJ2-5; 8 bases match TRBD2. The CDR3 is 19 amino acids. Losses at the gene ends were 2 bases for V and 1 base for J; bases not matched to a gene: 15. Germline-derived CDR1 and CDR2 are SGHNT and YENEEA. The CDR3 DNA reads as TGTGCCAGCAGCTTAAATGGTATAAGGCGGGGGGACCTCCAAGAGACCCAGTACTTC. As protein: CASSLNGIRRGDLQETQYF.

J is TRBJ1-1 and V is TRBV9; TRBD1 might be the D (5 bases). The germline V and J ends were trimmed by 5 bases and 4 bases, with 18 bases remaining between them. Germline values: CDR1 SGDLS, CDR2 YYNGEE. The CDR3 extends over 15 amino acids. The CDR3 here is CASSDLGPVSTEAFF. The CDR3 region has the DNA TGTGCCAGCAGTGACCTGGGGCCGGTTTCCACTGAAGCTTTCTTT.

The chain combines TRBV11-3 with TRBJ1-6; D gene uncertain. V lost 3 bases, J lost 7 bases, and 16 bases lay in between. The CDR3 loop spans 16 amino acids. The germline V gene encodes CDR1 SGHNT and CDR2 YENEEA. This CDR3 reads CASSLGYAIRNSPLHF. The CDR3 bases are TGTGCCAGCAGCTTGGGATACGCGATCCGGAATTCACCCCTCCACTTT.

This clone is a singleton in its sample. The genes are TRBV7-7 and TRBJ1-2; a weak D match, TRBD1 (5 bases). This CDR3 spans 15 amino acids. Trimming removed 5 bases at V and 7 bases at J, with 20 bases between. The V gene's germline CDR1 is SSHAT and CDR2 FNYEAQ (reference sequence). The CDR3 here is CASSQDKPGFGGYTF. CDR3 nucleotide sequence: TGTGCCAGCAGCCAAGATAAGCCAGGGTTCGGTGGCTACACCTTC. Using reference TRBV7-7 and TRBJ1-2 for the parts outside the CDR3, the full variable domain is GAGVSQSPRYKVTKRGQDVTLRCDPISSHATLYWYQQALGQGPEFLTYFNYEAQPDKSGLPSDRFSAERPEGSISTLTIQRTEQRDSAMYRCASSQDKPGFGGYTFGSGTRLTVV.

The chain links TRBV19 to TRBJ1-4; weak D call: TRBD1 (5 bases). CDR3 length: 14 amino acids. Trimming stripped 3 bases from V and 7 bases from J, with 12 bases between. Germline CDR1 LNHDA, CDR2 SQIVND (reference sequence). CDR3 region: CASSIGREGEKLFF. CDR3 nucleotides: TGTGCCAGTAGTATCGGCAGGGAGGGTGAAAAACTGTTTTTT.

The chain combines TRBV4-1 with TRBJ1-1, with D possibly matching TRBD1 (5 bases). Germline assignment: CDR1 MGHRA and CDR2 YSYEKL. V was pared by 0 bases and J by 1 base, with 21 bases between. CDR3 length: 19 residues. For the CDR3, the DNA is TGCGCCAGCAGCCAAGATAGGGCCGACAGACTCGGATCGAACACTGAAGCTTTCTTT. This encodes CASSQDRADRLGSNTEAFF.

The V and J genes are TRBV23-1 and TRBJ1-1; D remains ambiguous. TRBV23-1 is an ORF; its function is uncertain. This CDR3 contains 13 residues. V gave up 6 bases and J gave up 5 bases, with 13 bases separating them. The CDR3 DNA sequence: TGCGCCAGCAGCCAAGGGTGGCGAACTGAAGCTTTCTTT. It codes for CASSQGWRTEAFF.

This sequence joins TRBV6-8 and TRBJ1-5; TRBD1 agrees at 11 bases. The V gene end was trimmed by 5 bases and the J gene end by 0 bases; junction bases not matched to a gene: 12. Germline CDR1 is MNHGY and CDR2 is SAAAGT. This CDR3 has 19 residues. This CDR3 is CASSGSRDRGNPSNQPQHF. CDR3 in DNA: TGTGCCAGCAGTGGGTCCCGGGACAGGGGGAATCCTAGCAATCAGCCCCAGCATTTT.

The chain joins TRBV10-2 to TRBJ2-7; 11 bases are shared with TRBD1. V shed 0 bases and J 6 bases; nucleotides not matched to a gene: 10. The germline V gene encodes CDR1 WSHSY and CDR2 SAAADI. The CDR3 is made up of 17 amino acids. The CDR3 reads CASSESKRTGGRGEQYF. The DNA for the CDR3 is TGCGCCAGCAGTGAGTCGAAGAGGACAGGGGGCCGGGGCGAGCAGTACTTC.

The J gene is TRBJ1-1, the V gene TRBV11-3, with D unclear. The V gene's germline CDR1 is SGHNT and CDR2 YENEEA. The CDR3 is 16 amino acids. The V and J ends lost 5 bases and 0 bases respectively, with 16 bases between them. The CDR3 here is CASSRSRILLNTEAFF. CDR3 sequence (DNA): TGTGCCAGCAGCCGAAGTAGGATCCTGTTGAACACTGAAGCTTTCTTT.

This clone has only one observation. The chain couples TRBV18 to TRBJ1-2; 10 nucleotides line up with TRBD1. The germline gives CDR1 KGHSH, CDR2 LQKENI. The CDR3 is 17 amino acids. The V and J ends lost 2 bases and 8 bases, in that order; junction bases with no gene match: 14. The CDR3 DNA follows: TGTGCCAGCTCACCAATTGAGACAGGGGGCGCTTCGCGGGGCTACACCTTC. Protein product: CASSPIETGGASRGYTF.

This clone was seen a handful of times. V gene TRBV4-1 combines with J gene TRBJ2-1; no firm D call. The CDR3 runs 15 residues. The germline CDR1 and CDR2 sequences are MGHRA and YSYEKL. V was shortened by 0 bases and J by 3 bases, with 9 bases between the two germline ends. CDR3: CASSQDVFSYNEQFF. Here the CDR3 DNA reads TGCGCCAGCAGCCAAGATGTCTTCAGCTACAATGAGCAGTTCTTC.

This chain connects TRBV6-4 to TRBJ1-1; the D gene is possibly TRBD1 (5 bases). This CDR3 has 11 amino acids. Looked up from germline, CDR1 is MRHNA and CDR2 is SNTAGT. Trimming shortened V by 4 bases and J by 11 bases, and 11 bases separated the two germline ends. The CDR3, as DNA: TGTGCCAGCAGTGTGGCCTGGGGGGCTTTCTTT. This translates into CASSVAWGAFF.

This chain joins TRBV6-8 and TRBJ2-7; D is perhaps TRBD1 (6 bases). In germline, CDR1 is MNHGY, CDR2 SAAAGT. The CDR3 is made up of 14 amino acids. V gave up 10 bases and J gave up 2 bases, with 18 bases separating them. CDR3 nucleotides: TGTGCCATCAGCCCCGGACAGCCAGCCTACGAGCAGTACTTC. Translated, it gives CAISPGQPAYEQYF.

The chain recombines TRBV2 with TRBJ1-2; D not certain. The germline V gene has CDR1 SNHLY and CDR2 FYNNEI. V was trimmed by 7 bases and J by 8 bases, leaving 20 bases between them. The CDR3 extends over 14 amino acids. The CDR3 here is CASKKGREPWGYTF. The CDR3 DNA is TGTGCCAGCAAAAAAGGTCGGGAACCTTGGGGCTACACCTTC.

This rearrangement joins TRBV6-8 to TRBJ1-4, with TRBD1 matching 9 bases. V shed 0 bases, J shed 5 bases, and the junction held 7 bases outside the gene matches. The CDR3 spans 17 residues. Germline V gene data show CDR1 as MNHGY and CDR2 as SAAAGT. Here the CDR3 DNA reads TGTGCCAGCAGTTACTCTCCACAGGGGGCGCAGAATGAAAAACTGTTTTTT. This sequence encodes CASSYSPQGAQNEKLFF.

Turning to this clone: Other nucleotide sequences from this sample produce the same CDR3. V is TRBV7-1 and J is TRBJ1-4; D is ambiguous. TRBV7-1 is an ORF, and what it does is uncertain. With 5 bases removed from V and 0 bases from J, the gap between germline ends came to 4 bases. This CDR3 region has 13 residues. CDR3 coding DNA: TGTGCCAGCAGCCGGACAACTAATGAAAAACTGTTTTTT. Encoded protein: CASSRTTNEKLFF.